Detailed here is one TCR beta chain. The data originate from a study of patients and donors after allogeneic stem cell transplantation. The germline V gene encodes CDR1 LNHNV and CDR2 YYDKDF (reference sequence). The CDR3 contains 14 residues. The ends were cut back, 0 bases at V and 1 base at J, with 6 bases in the middle. TCRdb reanalysed the RT-PCR reads using MiXCR and keeps one entry per CDR3 protein. This table has more than 150,000 distinct CDR3 sequences, 35% to 50% appearing once. This receptor was taken from a human donor who was either an allogeneic HSCT recipient or a stem cell or donor lymphocyte infusion donor (not recorded which). It is not recorded whose cells these are; they may come from a transplant donor. The source material was blood, either unsorted or a sorted T cell fraction (not recorded which). The V call is TRBV15, the J call TRBJ1-1; D not resolved. The CDR3 bases are TGTGCCACCAGCAGAGAGAGGACGAACACTGAAGCTTTCTTT. It encodes CATSRERTNTEAFF.